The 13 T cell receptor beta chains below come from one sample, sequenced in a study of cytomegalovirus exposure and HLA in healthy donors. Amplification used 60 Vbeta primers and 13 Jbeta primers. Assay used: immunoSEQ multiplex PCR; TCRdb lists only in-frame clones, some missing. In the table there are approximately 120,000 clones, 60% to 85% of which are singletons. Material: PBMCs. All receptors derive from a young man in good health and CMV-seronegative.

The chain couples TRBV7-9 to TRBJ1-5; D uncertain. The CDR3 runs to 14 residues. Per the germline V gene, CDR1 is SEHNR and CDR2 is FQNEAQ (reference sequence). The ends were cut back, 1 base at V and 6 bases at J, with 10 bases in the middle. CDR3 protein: CASSLGSEVQPQHF. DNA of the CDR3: TGTGCCAGCAGCTTAGGATCTGAGGTTCAGCCCCAGCATTTT.

CDR3 coding DNA: TGTGCCAGCAGTCGTACAGGAATTTATCAGCCCCAGCATTTT. Encoded protein: CASSRTGIYQPQHF. The chain links TRBV2 to TRBJ1-5; D is possibly TRBD1 (5 bases). Germline V gene data show CDR1 as SNHLY and CDR2 as FYNNEI. The CDR3 sequence is 14 residues long. Trimming took off 5 bases at V and 5 bases at J, with 13 bases between the two ends.

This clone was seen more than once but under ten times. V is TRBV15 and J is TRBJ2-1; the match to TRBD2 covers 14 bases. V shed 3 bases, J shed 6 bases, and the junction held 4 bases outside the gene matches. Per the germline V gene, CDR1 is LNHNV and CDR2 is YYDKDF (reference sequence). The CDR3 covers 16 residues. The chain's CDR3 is CATSRAGTSGGNEQFF. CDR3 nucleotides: TGTGCCACCAGCAGGGCCGGGACTAGCGGGGGCAATGAGCAGTTCTTC.

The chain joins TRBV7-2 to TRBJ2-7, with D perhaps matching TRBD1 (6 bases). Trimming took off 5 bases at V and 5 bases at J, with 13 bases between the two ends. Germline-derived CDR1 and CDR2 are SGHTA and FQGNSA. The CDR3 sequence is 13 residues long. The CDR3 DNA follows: TGTGCCAGCAGCGTTATCCGGGACAACGAGCAGTACTTC. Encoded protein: CASSVIRDNEQYF.

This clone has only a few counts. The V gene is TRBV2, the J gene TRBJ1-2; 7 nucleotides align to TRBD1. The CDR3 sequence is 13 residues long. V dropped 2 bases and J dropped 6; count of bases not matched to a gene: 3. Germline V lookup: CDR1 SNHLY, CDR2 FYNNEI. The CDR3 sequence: CASSELGTDGYTF. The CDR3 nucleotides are TGTGCCAGCAGTGAACTCGGGACAGATGGCTACACCTTC. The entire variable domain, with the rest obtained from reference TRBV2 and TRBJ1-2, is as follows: EPEVTQTPSHQVTQMGQEVILRCVPISNHLYFYWYRQILGQKVEFLVSFYNNEISEKSEIFDDQFSVERPDGSNFTLKIRSTKLEDSAMYFCASSELGTDGYTFGSGTRLTVV.

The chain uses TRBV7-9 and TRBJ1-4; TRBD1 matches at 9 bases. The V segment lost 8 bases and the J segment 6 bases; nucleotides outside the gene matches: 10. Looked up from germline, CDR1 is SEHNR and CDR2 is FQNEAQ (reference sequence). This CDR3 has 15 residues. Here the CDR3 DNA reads TGTGCCAGCGCGAAAACAGGGGGCAGGGATGAAAAACTGTTTTTT. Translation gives CASAKTGGRDEKLFF.

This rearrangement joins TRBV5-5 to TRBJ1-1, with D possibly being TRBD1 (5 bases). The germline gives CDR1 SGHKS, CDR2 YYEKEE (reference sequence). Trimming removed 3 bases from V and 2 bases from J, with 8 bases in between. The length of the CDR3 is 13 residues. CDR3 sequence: CASSSDSNTEAFF. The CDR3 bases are TGTGCCAGCAGCTCCGACAGCAACACTGAAGCTTTCTTT.

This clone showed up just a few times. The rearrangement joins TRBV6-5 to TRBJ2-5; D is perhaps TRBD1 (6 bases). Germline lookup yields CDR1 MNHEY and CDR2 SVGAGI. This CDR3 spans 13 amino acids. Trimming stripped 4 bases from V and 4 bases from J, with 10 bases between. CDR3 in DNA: TGTGCCAGCAGTTCCCAGGGGCCAGAGACCCAGTACTTC. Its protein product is CASSSQGPETQYF.

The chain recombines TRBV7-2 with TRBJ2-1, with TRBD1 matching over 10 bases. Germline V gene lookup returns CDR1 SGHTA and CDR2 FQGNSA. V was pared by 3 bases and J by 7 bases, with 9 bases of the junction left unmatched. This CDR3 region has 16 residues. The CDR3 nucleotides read TGTGCCAGCAGCTTCGGCCGGGACAGGGGACGTAATGAGCAGTTCTTC. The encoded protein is CASSFGRDRGRNEQFF.

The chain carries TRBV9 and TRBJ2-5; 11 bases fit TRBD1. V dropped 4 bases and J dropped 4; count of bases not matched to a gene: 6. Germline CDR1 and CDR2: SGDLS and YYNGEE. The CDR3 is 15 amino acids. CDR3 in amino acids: CASSLGTGGLETQYF. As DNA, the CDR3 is TGTGCCAGCAGCCTCGGGACAGGGGGACTAGAGACCCAGTACTTC.

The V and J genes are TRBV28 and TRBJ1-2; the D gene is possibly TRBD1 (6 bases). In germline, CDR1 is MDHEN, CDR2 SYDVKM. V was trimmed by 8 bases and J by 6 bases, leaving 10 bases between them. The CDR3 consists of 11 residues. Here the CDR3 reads CASGGRDGYTF. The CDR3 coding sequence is TGTGCCAGCGGGGGCAGGGATGGCTACACCTTC.

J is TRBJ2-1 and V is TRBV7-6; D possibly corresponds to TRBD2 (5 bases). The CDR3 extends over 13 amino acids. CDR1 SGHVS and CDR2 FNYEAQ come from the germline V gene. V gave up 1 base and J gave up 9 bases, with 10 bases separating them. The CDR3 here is CASSLGVGVEQFF. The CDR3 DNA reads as TGTGCCAGCAGCTTAGGGGTCGGGGTTGAGCAGTTCTTC. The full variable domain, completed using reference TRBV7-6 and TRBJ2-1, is GAGVSQSPRYKVTKRGQDVALRCDPISGHVSLYWYRQALGQGPEFLTYFNYEAQQDKSGLPNDRFSAERPEGSISTLTIQRTEQRDSAMYRCASSLGVGVEQFFGPGTRLTVL.

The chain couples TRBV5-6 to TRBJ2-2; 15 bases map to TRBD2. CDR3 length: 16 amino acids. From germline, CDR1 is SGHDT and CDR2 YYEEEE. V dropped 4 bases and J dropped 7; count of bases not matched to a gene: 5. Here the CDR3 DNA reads TGTGCCAGCAGCCGGACTAGCGGGGGGGCAGTCGGGGAGCTGTTTTTT. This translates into CASSRTSGGAVGELFF.